This T cell receptor beta chain comes out of a study of cytomegalovirus exposure and HLA in healthy donors. Findings and limits, study-wide: In vitro experiments confirmed that three CMV-associated chains were specific for CMV antigens. Common viral pathogens (according to a later analysis) appeared linked to several of the most significant clusters.

In the case of this clone: As yet, its antigen is unknown.

All donors participated as healthy donors of bone marrow. The ends were cut back, 0 bases at V and 6 bases at J, with 18 bases in the middle. The germline CDR1 and CDR2 sequences are SGHVS and FQNEAQ. This CDR3 has 17 residues. The PCR contained 60 Vbeta and 13 Jbeta primers. The table came from immunoSEQ multiplex PCR; TCRdb's copy has only in-frame clones and leaves some out. The sample lists some 220,000 clones; around 89% were seen once. The rearrangement joins TRBV7-8 to TRBJ2-1, with a possible D match to TRBD2 (6 bases). The clonotype originates from a young woman in good health and CMV-seronegative. What was sequenced was PBMCs. The CDR3 nucleotides are TGTGCCAGCAGCTTAGCCCGCCGGCGGGATCCCTCCAATGAGCAGTTCTTC. Amino acid sequence: CASSLARRRDPSNEQFF.